Shown below are 20 T cell receptor beta chains from a single sample sequenced in a study of a mutant IDH1 vaccine in newly diagnosed glioma. TCRdb keeps only in-frame clones here, not all; method: immunoSEQ multiplex PCR. The sample includes 50,000 to 65,000 clones, 80% to 85% of them seen just once. Time point indicated: week 47, end of study. All doses held 300 ug of mutant IDH1 20-mer peptide, with topical imiquimod. The antigens of these receptors remain unknown. This specimen consisted of PBMCs, obtained from a glioma patient whose treatment included an IDH1 peptide vaccine. These receptors all come from a woman in her 50s with glioma.

The chain joins TRBV5-6 to TRBJ2-1; D is perhaps TRBD1 (7 bases). The CDR3 is made up of 14 amino acids. The ends were cut back, 0 bases at V and 12 bases at J, with 16 bases in the middle. CDR1 and CDR2 from the germline V gene are SGHDT and YYEEEE. The CDR3 reads CASSLAVTGRRQFF. The CDR3 nucleotides read TGTGCCAGCAGCTTGGCTGTGACAGGGAGGCGGCAGTTCTTC.

This chain connects TRBV4-1 to TRBJ2-1; 11 nucleotides align to TRBD2. V lost 3 bases and J lost 6; bases outside the gene matches: 13. The CDR3 contains 18 residues. CDR1 is MGHRA and CDR2 is YSYEKL in the germline V gene. The CDR3 nucleotides are TGCGCCAGCAGCCACAGATTAGCGGGGGGGATCGGGGGCAATGAGCAGTTCTTC. Residues: CASSHRLAGGIGGNEQFF.

V and J are TRBV5-1 and TRBJ2-3; TRBD2 agrees at 8 bases. In germline, CDR1 is SGHRS, CDR2 YFSETQ. Trimming took 7 bases from V and 0 from J; bases not matched to a gene: 4. This CDR3 has 14 amino acids. CDR3 DNA sequence: TGCGCCAGCCGGGGGGGGTCTAGCACAGATACGCAGTATTTT. This sequence encodes CASRGGSSTDTQYF.

This clone was counted once. V and J are TRBV2 and TRBJ2-3; the D is unclear. Trimming took 6 bases from V and 0 from J, leaving 13 bases between them. Germline CDR1 is SNHLY and CDR2 is FYNNEI. The CDR3 consists of 15 residues. Here the CDR3 DNA reads TGTGCCAGCAGGACATCGTCCTCTAGCACAGATACGCAGTATTTT. Translated: CASRTSSSSTDTQYF.

The J gene is TRBJ1-1, the V gene TRBV5-6; no reliable D call. CDR1 SGHDT and CDR2 YYEEEE come from the germline V gene. The V gene lost 1 base and the J gene lost 3 bases, with 13 bases spanning the gap. The CDR3 runs 15 residues. The DNA for the CDR3 is TGTGCCAGCAGCTTGATCTCATTTAAGGACACTGAAGCTTTCTTT. It specifies CASSLISFKDTEAFF.

The gene calls are TRBV6-5 and TRBJ2-7; D tentatively fits TRBD1 or TRBD2 (5 bases each). This CDR3 region has 15 residues. Per the germline V gene, CDR1 is MNHEY and CDR2 is SVGAGI. The V gene lost 4 bases and the J gene lost 5 bases, with 18 bases spanning the gap. Here the CDR3 reads CASSSTVAGLHEQYF. The DNA for the CDR3 is TGTGCCAGCAGTTCGACAGTGGCGGGTCTCCACGAGCAGTACTTC.

The CDR3 DNA is TGTGCCAGCAGTTTACGCGTCTACGAGCAGTACTTC. Its translation: CASSLRVYEQYF. The rearrangement joins TRBV28 to TRBJ2-7; D remains unclear. This CDR3 is 12 amino acids long. Germline assignment: CDR1 MDHEN and CDR2 SYDVKM. V lost 2 bases, J lost 3 bases, and 5 bases lay in between.

The gene calls are TRBV5-1 and TRBJ2-3; 13 bases line up with TRBD2. The trim removed 2 bases at V and 1 base at J, leaving 1 base unmatched. CDR1 SGHRS and CDR2 YFSETQ come from the germline V gene. This CDR3 is built from 16 residues. CDR3 in DNA: TGCGCCAGCAGCTTCACTAGCGGGGGGGGCACAGATACGCAGTATTTT. It yields the protein CASSFTSGGGTDTQYF.

This rearrangement joins TRBV11-3 to TRBJ2-7; D is ambiguous. This CDR3 is built from 12 residues. The ends were cut back, 5 bases at V and 2 bases at J, with 7 bases in the middle. Germline lookup yields CDR1 SGHNT and CDR2 YENEEA. The CDR3 loop reads CASSGVTYEQYF. The CDR3 bases are TGTGCCAGCAGCGGAGTTACCTACGAGCAGTACTTC.

This rearrangement joins TRBV18 to TRBJ2-7, with D perhaps TRBD2 (6 bases). V was trimmed by 6 bases and J by 2 bases, leaving 23 bases between them. CDR3 length: 17 residues. Per germline, CDR1 KGHSH and CDR2 LQKENI. The CDR3 sequence: CASSPGPGQEGTYEQYF. The CDR3 nucleotides are TGTGCCAGCTCGCCAGGACCGGGCCAGGAGGGCACCTACGAGCAGTACTTC.

The chain recombines TRBV5-4 with TRBJ2-3; perhaps TRBD1 as D (5 bases). The CDR3 has 14 residues. Trimming took 0 bases from V and 5 from J, leaving 10 bases between them. Germline V gene lookup returns CDR1 SGHNT and CDR2 YYREEE (reference sequence). CDR3 DNA: TGTGCCAGCAGCTTGGGGGCCCAGGGAGATACGCAGTATTTT. Translation gives CASSLGAQGDTQYF.

Only one count was recorded for this clone. This chain joins TRBV6-1 and TRBJ1-3; D might be TRBD1 (6 bases). The CDR3 runs 14 residues. V dropped 7 bases and J dropped 1 base, with 11 bases sitting between them. The germline V gene encodes CDR1 MNHNS and CDR2 SASEGT. The CDR3 loop is CASIGGGSGNTIYF. The CDR3 coding sequence is TGTGCCAGCATTGGAGGGGGTTCTGGAAACACCATATATTTT.

This clone has only one observation. V usage is TRBV2 and J usage is TRBJ1-3, with a tentative D call TRBD1 (6 bases). The CDR3 has 17 residues. Trimming removed 4 bases from V and 1 base from J, with 17 bases in between. Germline V gives CDR1 SNHLY, CDR2 FYNNEI. CDR3 in DNA: TGTGCCAGCAGTGGGCTCCCGGGACACTCTTCTGGAAACACCATATATTTT. Its translation: CASSGLPGHSSGNTIYF.

Concerning this clone: Within the sample, other DNA sequences also encode this same CDR3. V usage is TRBV9 and J usage is TRBJ2-5; D is undetermined. CDR1 is SGDLS and CDR2 is YYNGEE in the germline V gene. CDR3 length: 13 amino acids. V lost 0 bases, J lost 5 bases, and 8 bases lay in between. Written as DNA, the CDR3 is TGTGCCAGCAGCGTAGACCAGGAGGAGACCCAGTACTTC. As protein: CASSVDQEETQYF. The entire variable domain, with the rest obtained from reference TRBV9 and TRBJ2-5, is as follows: DSGVTQTPKHLITATGQRVTLRCSPRSGDLSVYWYQQSLDQGLQFLIQYYNGEERAKGNILERFSAQQFPDLHSELNLSSLELGDSALYFCASSVDQEETQYFGPGTRLLVL.

This chain connects TRBV19 to TRBJ2-1; 7 bases agree with TRBD1. CDR3 size: 15 residues. CDR1 is LNHDA and CDR2 is SQIVND in the germline V gene (reference sequence). The V and J ends lost 6 bases and 7 bases, in that order; junction bases with no gene match: 12. The CDR3 protein is CASSLQGFSSNEQFF. For the CDR3, the DNA is TGTGCCAGTAGCTTACAGGGGTTCTCCTCAAATGAGCAGTTCTTC.

This clone was observed a few times. This chain uses TRBV4-1 with TRBJ1-2; D remains ambiguous. Germline assignment: CDR1 MGHRA and CDR2 YSYEKL. V was trimmed by 1 base and J by 2 bases, leaving 8 bases between them. This CDR3 comprises 14 residues. This CDR3 is CASSQVGSNYGYTF. CDR3 coding DNA: TGCGCCAGCAGCCAAGTGGGATCCAACTATGGCTACACCTTC.

The V call is TRBV9, the J call TRBJ2-5, with D possibly being TRBD1 (6 bases). Trimming pared 4 bases from V and 4 bases from J, leaving 20 bases between. Germline V CDR1 and CDR2: SGDLS, YYNGEE. There are 16 residues in the CDR3. CDR3: CASSPRSGAQGETQYF. CDR3 nucleotide sequence: TGTGCCAGCAGCCCTCGGTCAGGGGCGCAAGGAGAGACCCAGTACTTC.

V usage is TRBV9 and J usage is TRBJ2-7, with D perhaps assigned TRBD1 or TRBD2 (7 bases each). The CDR3 loop spans 15 amino acids. Trimming took 3 bases from V and 5 from J, leaving 18 bases between them. CDR1 and CDR2 (germline): SGDLS, YYNGEE. The CDR3 sequence: CASSARGGRDNEQYF. The CDR3 DNA follows: TGTGCCAGCAGCGCCAGGGGGGGCAGGGATAACGAGCAGTACTTC.

The rearrangement joins TRBV5-4 to TRBJ2-7; a weak D match, TRBD2 (5 bases). Germline V gene data show CDR1 as SGHNT and CDR2 as YYREEE (reference sequence). Trimming cost V 9 bases and J 9 bases, with 13 bases left between them. CDR3 size: 10 residues. The CDR3 loop is CATPKSGQYF. The CDR3 DNA is TGTGCCACTCCGAAAAGCGGGCAGTACTTC. The full variable domain, its missing parts supplied by reference TRBV5-4 and TRBJ2-7, is ETGVTQSPTHLIKTRGQQVTLRCSSQSGHNTVSWYQQALGQGPQFIFQYYREEENGRGNFPPRFSGLQFPNYSSELNVNALELDDSALYLCATPKSGQYFGPGTRLTVT.

The chain is built from TRBV5-1 and TRBJ1-1; TRBD1 aligns across 10 bases. Germline CDR1 reads SGHRS; CDR2 reads YFSETQ. The CDR3 contains 15 residues. Trimming removed 0 bases from V and 1 base from J; junction bases left unmatched: 0. CDR3 nucleotide sequence: TGCGCCAGCAGCTTGGGGACAGGGGGGAACACTGAAGCTTTCTTT. Residues: CASSLGTGGNTEAFF.